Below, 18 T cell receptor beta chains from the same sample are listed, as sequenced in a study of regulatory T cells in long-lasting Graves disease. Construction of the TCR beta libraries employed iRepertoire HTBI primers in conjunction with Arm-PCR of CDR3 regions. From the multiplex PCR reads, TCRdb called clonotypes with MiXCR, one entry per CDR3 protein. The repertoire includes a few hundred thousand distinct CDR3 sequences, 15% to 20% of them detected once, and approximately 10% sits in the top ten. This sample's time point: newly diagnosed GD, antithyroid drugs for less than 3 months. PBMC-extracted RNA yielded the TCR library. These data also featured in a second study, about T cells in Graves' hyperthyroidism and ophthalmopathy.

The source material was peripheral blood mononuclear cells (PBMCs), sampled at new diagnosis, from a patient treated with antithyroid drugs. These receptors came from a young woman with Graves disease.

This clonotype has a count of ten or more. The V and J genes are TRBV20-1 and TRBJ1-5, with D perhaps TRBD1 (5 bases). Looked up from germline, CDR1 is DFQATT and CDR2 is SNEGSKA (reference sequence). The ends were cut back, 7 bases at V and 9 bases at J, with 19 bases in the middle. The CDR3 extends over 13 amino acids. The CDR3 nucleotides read TGCAGTGTTCTTCCAGGGTCCTCCTCGCCCCAGCATTTT. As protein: CSVLPGSSSPQHF.

CDR3 in DNA: TGTGCCAGCAGTTTTGCCGGGATGAACACTGAAGCTTTCTTT. Translating it yields CASSFAGMNTEAFF. The chain combines TRBV12-3 or TRBV12-4 with TRBJ1-1; no reliable D call. The CDR3 runs 14 residues. The V end lost 3 bases, the J end lost 0 bases, and 8 bases lay between the germline ends.

For the CDR3, the DNA is TGTGCCAGCAGCTTAGCGGGACAGGTGACCCAGTACTTC. Translating gives CASSLAGQVTQYF. The chain links TRBV11-3 to TRBJ2-5, with 8 bases identical to TRBD1. Germline V gene lookup returns CDR1 SGHNT and CDR2 YENEEA. The CDR3 length is 13 residues. The V gene end was trimmed by 1 base and the J gene end by 7 bases; junction bases not matched to a gene: 2.

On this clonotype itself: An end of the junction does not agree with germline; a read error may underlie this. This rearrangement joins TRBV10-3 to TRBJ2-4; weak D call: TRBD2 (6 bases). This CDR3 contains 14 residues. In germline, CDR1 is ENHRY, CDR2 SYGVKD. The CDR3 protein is CAISEGGGKNIQCF. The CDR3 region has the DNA TGTGCCATCAGTGAGGGGGGAGGAAAAAACATTCAGTGCTTC.

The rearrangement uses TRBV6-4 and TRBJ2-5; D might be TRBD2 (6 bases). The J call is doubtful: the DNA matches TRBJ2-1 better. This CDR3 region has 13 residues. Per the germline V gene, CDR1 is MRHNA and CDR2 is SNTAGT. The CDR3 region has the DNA TGTGCCAGCAGTGACGTTTGGGGGGATGAGCAGTTCTTC. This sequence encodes CASSDVWGDEQFF.

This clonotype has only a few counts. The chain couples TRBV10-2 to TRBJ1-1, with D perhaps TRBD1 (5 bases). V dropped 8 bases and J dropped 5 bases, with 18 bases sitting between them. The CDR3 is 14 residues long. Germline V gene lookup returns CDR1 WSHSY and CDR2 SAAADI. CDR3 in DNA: TGCGCCAGCGGGGTAGGACCAGGGACGACTGAAGCTTTCTTT. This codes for CASGVGPGTTEAFF.

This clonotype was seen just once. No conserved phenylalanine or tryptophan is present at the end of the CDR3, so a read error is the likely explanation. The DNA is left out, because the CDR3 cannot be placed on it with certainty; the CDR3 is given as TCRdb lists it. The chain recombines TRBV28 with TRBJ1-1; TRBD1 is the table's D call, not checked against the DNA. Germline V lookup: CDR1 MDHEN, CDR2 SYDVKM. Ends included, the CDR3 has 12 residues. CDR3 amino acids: CASSLSQDLKHL.

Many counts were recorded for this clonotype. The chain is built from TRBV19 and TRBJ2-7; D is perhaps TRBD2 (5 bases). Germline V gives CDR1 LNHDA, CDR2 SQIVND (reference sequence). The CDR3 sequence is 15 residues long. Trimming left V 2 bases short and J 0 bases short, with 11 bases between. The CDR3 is CASSIKGGFSYEQYF. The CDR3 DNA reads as TGTGCCAGTAGTATAAAGGGCGGGTTCTCCTACGAGCAGTACTTC.

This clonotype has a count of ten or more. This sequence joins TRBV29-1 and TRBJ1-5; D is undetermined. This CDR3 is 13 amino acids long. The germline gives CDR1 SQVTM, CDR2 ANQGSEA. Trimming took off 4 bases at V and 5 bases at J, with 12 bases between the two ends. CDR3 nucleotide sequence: TGCAGCGTTGGCCCCGGTTCCGATCAGCCCCAGCATTTT. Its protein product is CSVGPGSDQPQHF.

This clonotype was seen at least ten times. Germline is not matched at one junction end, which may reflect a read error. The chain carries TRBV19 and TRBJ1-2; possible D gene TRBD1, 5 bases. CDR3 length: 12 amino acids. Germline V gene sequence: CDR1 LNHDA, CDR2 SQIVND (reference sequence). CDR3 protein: CASSLDRKGYTF. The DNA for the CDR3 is TGTGCCAGTAGTTTAGACAGAAAGGGCTACACCTTC.

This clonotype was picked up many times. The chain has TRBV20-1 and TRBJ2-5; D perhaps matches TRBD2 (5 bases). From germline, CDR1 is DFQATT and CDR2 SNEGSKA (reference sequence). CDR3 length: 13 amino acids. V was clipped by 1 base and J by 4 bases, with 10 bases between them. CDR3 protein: CSARGELGETQYF. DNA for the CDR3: TGCAGTGCTAGAGGGGAACTAGGAGAGACCCAGTACTTC.

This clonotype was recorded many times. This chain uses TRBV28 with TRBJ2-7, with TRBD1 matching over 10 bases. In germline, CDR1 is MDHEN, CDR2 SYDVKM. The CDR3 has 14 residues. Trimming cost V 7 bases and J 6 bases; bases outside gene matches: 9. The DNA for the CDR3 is TGTGCCAGCACATTGGACAGGGGGGTTGGCGAGCAGTACTTC. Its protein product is CASTLDRGVGEQYF. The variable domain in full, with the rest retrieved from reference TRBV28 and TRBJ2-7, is DVKVTQSSRYLVKRTGEKVFLECVQDMDHENMFWYRQDPGLGLRLIYFSYDVKMKEKGDIPEGYSVSREKKERFSLILESASTNQTSMYLCASTLDRGVGEQYFGPGTRLTVT.

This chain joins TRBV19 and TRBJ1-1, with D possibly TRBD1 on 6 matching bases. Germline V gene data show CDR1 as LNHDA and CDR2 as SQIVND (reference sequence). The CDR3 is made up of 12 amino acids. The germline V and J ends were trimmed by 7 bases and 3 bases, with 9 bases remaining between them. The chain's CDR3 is CASKAGDTEAFF. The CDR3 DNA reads TGTGCCAGTAAAGCAGGGGACACTGAAGCTTTCTTT.

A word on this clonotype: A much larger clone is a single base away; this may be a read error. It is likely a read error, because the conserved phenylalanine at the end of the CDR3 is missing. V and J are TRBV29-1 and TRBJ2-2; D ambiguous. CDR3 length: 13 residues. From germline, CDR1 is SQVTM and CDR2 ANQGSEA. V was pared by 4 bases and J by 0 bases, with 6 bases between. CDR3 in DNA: TGCAGCGTTGCAGGATCGAACACCGGGGAGCTGTTTTCT. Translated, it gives CSVAGSNTGELFS.

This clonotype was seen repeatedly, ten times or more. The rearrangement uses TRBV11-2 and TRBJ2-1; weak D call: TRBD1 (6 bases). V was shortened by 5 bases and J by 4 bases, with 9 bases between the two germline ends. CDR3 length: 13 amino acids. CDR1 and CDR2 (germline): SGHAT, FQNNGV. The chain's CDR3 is CASSIQGYNEQFF. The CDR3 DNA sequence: TGTGCCAGCAGCATCCAGGGGTACAATGAGCAGTTCTTC.

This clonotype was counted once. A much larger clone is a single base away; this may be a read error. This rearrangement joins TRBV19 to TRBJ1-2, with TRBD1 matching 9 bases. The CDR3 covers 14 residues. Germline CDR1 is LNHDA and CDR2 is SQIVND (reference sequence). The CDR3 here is CASRTGGAGYSYTF. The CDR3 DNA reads TGTGCCAGTCGTACAGGGGGCGCAGGCTATAGCTACACCTTC. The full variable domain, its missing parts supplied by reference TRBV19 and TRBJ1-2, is DGGITQSPKYLFRKEGQNVTLSCEQNLNHDAMYWYRQDPGQGLRLIYYSQIVNDFQKGDIAEGYSVSREKKESFPLTVTSAQKNPTAFYLCASRTGGAGYSYTFGSGTRLTVV.

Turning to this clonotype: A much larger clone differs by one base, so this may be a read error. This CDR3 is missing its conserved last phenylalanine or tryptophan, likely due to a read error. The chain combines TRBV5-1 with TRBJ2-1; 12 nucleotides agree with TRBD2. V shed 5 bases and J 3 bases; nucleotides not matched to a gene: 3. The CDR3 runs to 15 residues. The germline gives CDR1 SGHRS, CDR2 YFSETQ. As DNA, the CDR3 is TGCGCCAGCAGTCGGACTAGCGGGGACTACAATGAGCAGTTCCTC. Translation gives CASSRTSGDYNEQFL.

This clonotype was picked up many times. This CDR3 is CSAPPRVTDTQYF. CDR3 bases: TGCAGTGCTCCCCCTCGGGTCACAGATACGCAGTATTTT. This chain uses TRBV20-1 with TRBJ2-3; D is unresolved. Germline values: CDR1 DFQATT, CDR2 SNEGSKA (reference sequence). The CDR3 consists of 13 residues. Deletions cut 5 bases from V and 2 bases from J, with 11 bases between.